These 18 T cell receptor beta chains were sequenced from one sample in a study of immune characterization of retroperitoneal liposarcoma. TCRdb passed the PCR reads through MiXCR, listing each CDR3 protein once. This sample has under 20,000 distinct CDR3 sequences; 37% occur once, and the top ten carry roughly 7.3%. Specimen: blood. The receptors were sampled from a male donor with retroperitoneal liposarcoma.

V gene TRBV6-1 combines with J gene TRBJ1-1; D is uncertain. CDR1 is MNHNS and CDR2 is SASEGT in the germline V gene. The CDR3 length is 14 residues. V was cut by 7 bases and J by 12 bases, with 24 bases left in between. CDR3 sequence reads: CASIGSLSSTDPFF. The CDR3 region has the DNA TGTGCCAGCATTGGAAGTCTTTCGAGCACTGATCCTTTCTTT.

The J gene is TRBJ2-7, the V gene TRBV4-1; no clear D gene. V was shortened by 2 bases and J by 5 bases, with 10 bases between the two germline ends. Germline V CDR1 and CDR2: MGHRA, YSYEKL. This CDR3 region has 13 residues. The CDR3 DNA sequence: TGCGCCAGCAGCCAACAGAAAGGGAACGAGCAGTACTTC. This encodes CASSQQKGNEQYF.

A note on this clonotype: An end of the junction does not agree with germline; a read error may underlie this. This chain joins TRBV6-1 and TRBJ2-5, with TRBD1 matching over 11 bases. The CDR3 covers 13 residues. Germline CDR1 MNHNS, CDR2 SASEGT. The CDR3, as DNA: TGTGCCAGCAGTGAAGCAAACCGGGACAGGGGGTTCTTC. Translation gives CASSEANRDRGFF.

Remarks on this clonotype: It may be a read error: a sequence one base away is much more abundant. Since the CDR3 does not end with the conserved phenylalanine or tryptophan, this likely comes from a read error. CDR3 sequence: CASRLLSGSYNEQFV. CDR3 coding DNA: TGTGCCAGCCGCCTTTTGTCCGGGAGCTACAATGAGCAGTTCGTC. V is TRBV12-3 or TRBV12-4 and J is TRBJ2-1; tentative D call: TRBD2 (6 bases). V lost 8 bases to trimming and J lost 3 bases, with 17 bases between them. The CDR3 consists of 15 residues.

Many counts were recorded for this clonotype. V gene TRBV6-1 combines with J gene TRBJ2-1, with D perhaps matching TRBD1 or TRBD2 (5 bases each). This CDR3 is built from 13 residues. The germline CDR1 and CDR2 sequences are MNHNS and SASEGT. V lost 1 base and J lost 13, with 14 bases in between. For the CDR3, the DNA is TGTGCCAGCAGTGAAGAGAGGGGAGAGACCCAGTTCTTC. Amino acids: CASSEERGETQFF.

The chain carries TRBV7-8 and TRBJ2-2; D may correspond to TRBD1 or TRBD2 (7 bases each). Germline V CDR1 and CDR2: SGHVS, FQNEAQ. The germline V and J ends were trimmed by 5 bases and 10 bases, with 14 bases remaining between them. The CDR3 has 13 residues. The CDR3 DNA reads as TGTGCCAGCAGCCAGGGGGGGGGAGTGGAGCTGTTTTTT. Its protein product is CASSQGGGVELFF.

Ten or more counts support this clonotype. The V gene is TRBV7-2, the J gene TRBJ2-1, with D unclear. The germline CDR1 and CDR2 sequences are SGHTA and FQGNSA. V shed 5 bases and J shed 10 bases, with 15 bases lying between them. This CDR3 comprises 13 residues. The CDR3 coding sequence is TGTGCCAGCAGCAAGCCTGGGTCCTACGAGCAGTTCTTC. This encodes CASSKPGSYEQFF. Combining the CDR3 with reference TRBV7-2 and TRBJ2-1 gives the whole variable domain GAGVSQSPSNKVTEKGKDVELRCDPISGHTALYWYRQSLGQGLEFLIYFQGNSAPDKSGLPSDRFSAERTGGSVSTLTIQRTQQEDSAVYLCASSKPGSYEQFFGPGTRLTVL.

The rearrangement links TRBV11-2 to TRBJ2-5; TRBD1 agrees at 8 bases. Looked up from germline, CDR1 is SGHAT and CDR2 is FQNNGV. CDR3 size: 14 residues. Unmatched junction bases numbered 13, after V lost 5 bases and J lost 11 bases. The CDR3 region has the DNA TGTGCCAGCAGCCCTTGGACAGGGAACAATGAGCAGTACTTC. Its translation: CASSPWTGNNEQYF.

The gene calls are TRBV6-6 and TRBJ2-7; 10 bases align to TRBD2. The length of the CDR3 is 15 residues. Germline CDR1 MNHNY, CDR2 SVGAGI (reference sequence). Trimming took 0 bases from V and 6 from J; bases not matched to a gene: 5. The CDR3 nucleotides are TGTGCCAGCAGTTACTCTTCTAGCGGGAGTTTCGAGCAGTACTTC. As protein: CASSYSSSGSFEQYF.

This clonotype came up many times. This chain joins TRBV7-6 and TRBJ2-3; TRBD2 agrees at 8 bases. V shed 5 bases, J shed 1 base, and the junction held 17 bases outside the gene matches. CDR1 SGHVS and CDR2 FNYEAQ come from the germline V gene. The CDR3 sequence is 19 residues long. The CDR3 DNA is TGTGCCAGCAGCAACGGAAGGTTTATAGCGGGAAGACGCACAGATACGCAGTATTTT. This codes for CASSNGRFIAGRRTDTQYF.

Of note for this clonotype: A read error may account for a junction end that differs from germline. The V gene is TRBV6-6, the J gene TRBJ2-7; possibly TRBD1 for D (5 bases). Germline V CDR1 and CDR2: MNHNY, SVGAGI (reference sequence). The CDR3 extends over 18 amino acids. CDR3 region: CASSYSTAGPLYNSPPHF. The CDR3 nucleotides read TGTGCCAGCAGTTACTCGACGGCAGGGCCCCTCTATAATTCACCCCCCCACTTC.

This chain joins TRBV7-2 and TRBJ2-3; the D gene is possibly TRBD2 (6 bases). This CDR3 region has 13 residues. The V gene's germline CDR1 is SGHTA and CDR2 FQGNSA. The V end was cut by 6 bases, the J end by 6 bases, with 13 bases between. The CDR3 reads CASRLARGDTQYF. The CDR3 bases are TGTGCCAGCAGACTAGCTAGAGGGGATACGCAGTATTTT.

The chain uses TRBV11-3 and TRBJ2-7; no reliable D call. The CDR3 extends over 12 amino acids. The V end was cut by 5 bases, the J end by 2 bases, with 7 bases between. In germline, CDR1 is SGHNT, CDR2 YENEEA. CDR3 in amino acids: CASSESAYEQYF. CDR3 nucleotides: TGTGCCAGCAGCGAAAGCGCCTACGAGCAGTACTTC.

With respect to this clonotype: Germline is not matched at one junction end, which may reflect a read error. The J gene is TRBJ2-5, the V gene TRBV7-6; D perhaps matches TRBD1 (6 bases). The CDR3 spans 15 residues. Germline CDR1 SGHVS, CDR2 FNYEAQ. CDR3 sequence reads: CASSLRTAMRETQDF. Here the CDR3 DNA reads TGTGCCAGCAGCTTACGGACAGCGATGAGAGAGACCCAGGACTTC.

Within the sample, this clonotype is medium-sized. The J gene is TRBJ2-1, the V gene TRBV7-2; 8 bases match TRBD2. The CDR3 length is 12 residues. CDR1 and CDR2 (germline): SGHTA, FQGNSA. V lost 7 bases to trimming and J lost 13 bases; unmatched junction nucleotides: 9. CDR3 sequence reads: CASNPPGGTQFF. Here the CDR3 DNA reads TGTGCCAGCAACCCCCCGGGGGGGACCCAGTTCTTC. The full variable domain, rest sourced from reference TRBV7-2 and TRBJ2-1, is GAGVSQSPSNKVTEKGKDVELRCDPISGHTALYWYRQSLGQGLEFLIYFQGNSAPDKSGLPSDRFSAERTGGSVSTLTIQRTQQEDSAVYLCASNPPGGTQFFGPGTRLTVL.

This clonotype was seen more than once but under ten times. This sequence joins TRBV6-5 and TRBJ1-1; TRBD1 might be the D (6 bases). The CDR3 sequence is 14 residues long. V was cut by 6 bases and J by 1 base, with 12 bases left in between. From germline, CDR1 is MNHEY and CDR2 SVGAGI. The CDR3 protein is CASRTGIGNTEAFF. CDR3 in DNA: TGTGCCAGCAGAACAGGGATCGGGAACACTGAAGCTTTCTTT.

Details on this clonotype: Because it lacks the conserved phenylalanine or tryptophan at the end, this CDR3 is likely a read error. The limits of the CDR3 on the DNA are not certain, so only TCRdb's listed CDR3 is given. This chain links TRBV7-4 with TRBJ2-3; TRBD2, the table's D call, lacks a check against the DNA. The germline gives CDR1 SGHVT, CDR2 SQSDAQ. The CDR3 comprises 16 residues, both ends counted. The CDR3: CASSLERGEGPTSSSS.

This rearrangement joins TRBV6-2 or TRBV6-3 to TRBJ2-1, with TRBD1 matching over 11 bases. CDR3 length equals 13 residues. CDR1 is MNHEY, CDR2 SVGEGT, per germline. V lost 10 bases, J lost 9 bases, and 8 bases stayed unmatched. CDR3 coding DNA: TGTGCCACCAGGACAGGGGGCGACACTGAGCAGTTCTTC. Protein: CATRTGGDTEQFF.